Below are 2 T cell receptor beta chains sequenced from a single sample in a study of CD8+ T cells in alopecia areata. After isolation, RNA underwent reverse transcription to generate cDNA as the sequencing template. Produced via immunoSEQ multiplex PCR; TCRdb's table is partial and in-frame only. This sample has about 110,000 clones, with around 53% found just once. This sample's treatment: oral pan-JAK inhibitor, 5-10 mg twice daily. Sequencing used CD8+ T cells sorted from blood, obtained at week 24, from a patient treated with tofacitinib. These receptors were obtained from a human donor with alopecia areata.

This clone was counted between two and nine times. The chain combines TRBV29-1 with TRBJ2-3, with 12 positions matching TRBD2. Trimming at V came to 3 bases and at J to 5 bases, leaving 6 bases not matched to a gene. The CDR3 length is 15 residues. Germline V gives CDR1 SQVTM, CDR2 ANQGSEA. The CDR3 DNA reads TGCAGCGTTGACCTAGCGGGGGGGCAGGAAGATACGCAGTATTTT. Its protein product is CSVDLAGGQEDTQYF.

The rearrangement uses TRBV5-1 and TRBJ2-5; TRBD1 matches 7 bases. Per the germline V gene, CDR1 is SGHRS and CDR2 is YFSETQ. The J segment lost 0 bases and the V segment lost 2 bases, leaving 7 bases of the junction unmatched. This CDR3 contains 16 residues. The CDR3 sequence is CASSLARQGHQETQYF. For the CDR3, the DNA is TGCGCCAGCAGCTTAGCCCGACAGGGCCACCAAGAGACCCAGTACTTC. Supplemented by reference TRBV5-1 and TRBJ2-5, the full variable domain reads KAGVTQTPRYLIKTRGQQVTLSCSPISGHRSVSWYQQTPGQGLQFLFEYFSETQRNKGNFPGRFSGRQFSNSRSEMNVSTLELGDSALYLCASSLARQGHQETQYFGPGTRLLVL.